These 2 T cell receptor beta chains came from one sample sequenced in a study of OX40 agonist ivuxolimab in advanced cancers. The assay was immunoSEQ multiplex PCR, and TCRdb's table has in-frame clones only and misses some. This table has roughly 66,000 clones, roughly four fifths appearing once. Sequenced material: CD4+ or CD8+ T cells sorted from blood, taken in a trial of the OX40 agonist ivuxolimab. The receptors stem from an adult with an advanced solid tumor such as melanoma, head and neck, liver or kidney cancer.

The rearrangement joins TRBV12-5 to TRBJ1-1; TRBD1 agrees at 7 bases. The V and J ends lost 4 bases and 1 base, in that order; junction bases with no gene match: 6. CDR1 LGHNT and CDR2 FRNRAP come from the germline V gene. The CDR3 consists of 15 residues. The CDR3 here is CASGSRTGTNTEAFF. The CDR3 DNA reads TGTGCTAGTGGTTCCCGGACAGGAACGAACACTGAAGCTTTCTTT. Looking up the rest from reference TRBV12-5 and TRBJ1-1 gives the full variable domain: DARVTQTPRHKVTEMGQEVTMRCQPILGHNTVFWYRQTMMQGLELLAYFRNRAPLDDSGMPKDRFSAEMPDATLATLKIQPSEPRDSAVYFCASGSRTGTNTEAFFGQGTRLTVV.

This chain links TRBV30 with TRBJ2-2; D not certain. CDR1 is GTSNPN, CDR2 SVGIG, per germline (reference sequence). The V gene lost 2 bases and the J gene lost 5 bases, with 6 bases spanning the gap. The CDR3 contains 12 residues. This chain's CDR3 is CAWSFATGELFF. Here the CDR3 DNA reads TGTGCCTGGAGTTTCGCTACCGGGGAGCTGTTTTTT. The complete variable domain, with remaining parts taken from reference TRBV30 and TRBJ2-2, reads SQTIHQWPATLVQPVGSPLSLECTVEGTSNPNLYWYRQAAGRGLQLLFYSVGIGQISSEVPQNLSASRPQDRQFILSSKKLLLSDSGFYLCAWSFATGELFFGEGSRLTVL.